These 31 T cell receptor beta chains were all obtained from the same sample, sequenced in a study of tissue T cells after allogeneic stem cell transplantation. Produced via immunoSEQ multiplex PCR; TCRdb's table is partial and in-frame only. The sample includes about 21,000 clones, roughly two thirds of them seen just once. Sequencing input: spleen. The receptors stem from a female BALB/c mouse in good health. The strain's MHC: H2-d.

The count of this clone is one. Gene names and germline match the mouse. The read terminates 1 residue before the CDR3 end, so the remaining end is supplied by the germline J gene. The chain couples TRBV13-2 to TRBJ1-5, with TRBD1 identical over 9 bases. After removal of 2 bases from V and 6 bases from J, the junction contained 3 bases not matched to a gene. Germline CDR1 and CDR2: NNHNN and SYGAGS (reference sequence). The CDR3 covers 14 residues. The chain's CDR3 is CASGDTGGGQAPLF. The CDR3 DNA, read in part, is TGTGCCAGCGGTGACACAGGGGGCGGCCAGGCTCCGCTT.

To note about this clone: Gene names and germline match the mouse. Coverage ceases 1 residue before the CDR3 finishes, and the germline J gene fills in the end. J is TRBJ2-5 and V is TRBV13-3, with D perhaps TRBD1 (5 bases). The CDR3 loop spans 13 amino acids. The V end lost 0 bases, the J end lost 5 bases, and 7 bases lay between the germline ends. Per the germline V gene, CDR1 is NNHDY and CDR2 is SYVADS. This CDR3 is CASSDVRADTQYF. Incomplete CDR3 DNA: TGTGCCAGCAGTGATGTCAGGGCAGACACCCAGTAC.

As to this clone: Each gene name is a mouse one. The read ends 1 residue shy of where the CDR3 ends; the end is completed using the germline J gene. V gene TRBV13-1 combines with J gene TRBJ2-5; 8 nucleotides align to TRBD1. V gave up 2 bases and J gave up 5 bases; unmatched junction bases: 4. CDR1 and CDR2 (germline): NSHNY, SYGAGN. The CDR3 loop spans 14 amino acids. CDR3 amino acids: CASSEGQGPDTQYF. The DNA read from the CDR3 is TGTGCCAGCAGTGAAGGACAGGGTCCAGACACCCAGTAC.

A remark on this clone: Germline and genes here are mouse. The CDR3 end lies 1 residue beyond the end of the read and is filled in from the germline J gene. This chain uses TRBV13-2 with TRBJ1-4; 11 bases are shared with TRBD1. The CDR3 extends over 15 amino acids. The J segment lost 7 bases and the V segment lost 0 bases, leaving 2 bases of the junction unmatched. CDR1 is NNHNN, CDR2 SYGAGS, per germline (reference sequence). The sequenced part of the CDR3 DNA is TGTGCCAGCGGTGATGCCGGACAGGGGGCCGAAAGATTATTT. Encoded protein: CASGDAGQGAERLF. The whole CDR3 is CASGDAGQGAERLFF.

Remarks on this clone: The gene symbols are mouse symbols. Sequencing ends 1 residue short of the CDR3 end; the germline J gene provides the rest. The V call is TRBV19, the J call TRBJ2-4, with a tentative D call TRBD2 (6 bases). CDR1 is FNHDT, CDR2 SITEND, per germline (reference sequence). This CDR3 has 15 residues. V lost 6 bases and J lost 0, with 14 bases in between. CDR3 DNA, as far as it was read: TGTGCCAGCAATCAACTGGGATTGAGTCAAAACACCTTGTAC. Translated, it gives CASNQLGLSQNTLY. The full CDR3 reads CASNQLGLSQNTLYF.

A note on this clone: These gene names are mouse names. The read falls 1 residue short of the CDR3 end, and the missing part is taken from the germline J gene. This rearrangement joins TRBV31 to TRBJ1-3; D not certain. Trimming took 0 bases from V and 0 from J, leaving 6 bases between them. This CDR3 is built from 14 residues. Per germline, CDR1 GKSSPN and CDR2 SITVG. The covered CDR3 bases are TGTGCCTGGAGTCTAGCCGTTTCTGGAAATACGCTCTAT. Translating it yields CAWSLAVSGNTLY. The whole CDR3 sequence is CAWSLAVSGNTLYF. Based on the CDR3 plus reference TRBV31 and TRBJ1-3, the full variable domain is AQTIHQWPVAEIKAVGSPLSLGCTIKGKSSPNLYWYWQATGGTLQQLFYSITVGQVESVVQLNLSASRPKDDQFILSTEKLLLSHSGFYLCAWSLAVSGNTLYFGEGSRLIVV.

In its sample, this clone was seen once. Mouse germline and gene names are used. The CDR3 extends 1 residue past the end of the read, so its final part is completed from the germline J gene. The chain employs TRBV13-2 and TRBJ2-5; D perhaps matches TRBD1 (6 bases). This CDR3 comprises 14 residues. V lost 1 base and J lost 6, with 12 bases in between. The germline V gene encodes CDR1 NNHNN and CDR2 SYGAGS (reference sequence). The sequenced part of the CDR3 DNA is TGTGCCAGCGGTGATAAAGGCAGGGGCGACACCCAGTAC. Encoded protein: CASGDKGRGDTQY. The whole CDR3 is CASGDKGRGDTQYF.

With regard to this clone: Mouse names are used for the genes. The CDR3 region is CASSETGGKQDTQYF. The covered CDR3 bases are TGTGCCAGCAGCGAGACTGGGGGGAAACAAGACACCCAGTAC. The gene calls are TRBV4 and TRBJ2-5; 10 bases agree with TRBD2. Read data end 1 residue before the CDR3 end; the end is taken from the germline J gene. The V and J ends lost 5 bases and 3 bases, in that order; junction bases with no gene match: 5. Germline V gives CDR1 LGHDT, CDR2 YNNKQL (reference sequence). The CDR3 is 15 residues long.

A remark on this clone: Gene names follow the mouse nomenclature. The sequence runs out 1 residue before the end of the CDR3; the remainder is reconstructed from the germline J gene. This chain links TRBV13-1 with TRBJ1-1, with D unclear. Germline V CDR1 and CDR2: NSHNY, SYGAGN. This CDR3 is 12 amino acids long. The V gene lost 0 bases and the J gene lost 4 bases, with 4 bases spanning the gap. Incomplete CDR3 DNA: TGTGCCAGCAGTGATGCGGTCACAGAAGTCTTC. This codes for CASSDAVTEVF. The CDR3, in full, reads CASSDAVTEVFF.

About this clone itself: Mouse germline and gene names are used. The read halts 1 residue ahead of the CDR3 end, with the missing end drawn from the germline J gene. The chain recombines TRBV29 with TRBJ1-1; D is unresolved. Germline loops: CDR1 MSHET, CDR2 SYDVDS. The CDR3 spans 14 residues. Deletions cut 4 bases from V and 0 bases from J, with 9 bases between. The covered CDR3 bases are TGTGCTAGCAGTTCCCAAGGTGCAAACACAGAAGTCTTC. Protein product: CASSSQGANTEVF. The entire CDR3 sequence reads CASSSQGANTEVFF. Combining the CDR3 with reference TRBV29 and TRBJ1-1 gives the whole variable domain DMKVTQMPRYLIKRMGENVLLECGQDMSHETMYWYRQDPGLGLQLIYISYDVDSNSEGDIPKGYRVSRKKREHFSLILDSAKTNQTSVYFCASSSQGANTEVFFGKGTRLTVV.

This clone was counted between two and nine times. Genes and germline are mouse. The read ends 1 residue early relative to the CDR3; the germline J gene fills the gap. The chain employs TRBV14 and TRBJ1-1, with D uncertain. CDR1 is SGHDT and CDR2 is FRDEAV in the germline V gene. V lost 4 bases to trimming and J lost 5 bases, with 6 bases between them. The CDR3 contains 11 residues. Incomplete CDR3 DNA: TGTGCCAGCAGTCCGGGGACAGAAGTCTTC. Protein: CASSPGTEVF. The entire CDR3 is CASSPGTEVFF.

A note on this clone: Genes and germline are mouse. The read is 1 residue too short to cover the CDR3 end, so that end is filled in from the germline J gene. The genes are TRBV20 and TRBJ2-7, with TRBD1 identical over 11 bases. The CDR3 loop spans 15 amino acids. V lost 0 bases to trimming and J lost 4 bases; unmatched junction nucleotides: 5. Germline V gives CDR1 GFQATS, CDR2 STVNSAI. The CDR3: CGARDRDRGAYEQYF. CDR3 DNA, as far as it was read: TGTGGTGCTAGGGATCGGGACAGGGGGGCTTATGAACAGTAC.

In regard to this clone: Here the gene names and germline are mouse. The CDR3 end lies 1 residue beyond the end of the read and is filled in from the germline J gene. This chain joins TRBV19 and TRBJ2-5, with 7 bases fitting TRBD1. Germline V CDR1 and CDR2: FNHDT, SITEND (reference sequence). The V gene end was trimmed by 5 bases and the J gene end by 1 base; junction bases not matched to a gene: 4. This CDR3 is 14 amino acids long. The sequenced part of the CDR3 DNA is TGTGCCAGCAGCCCTACAGGGGACCAAGACACCCAGTAC. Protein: CASSPTGDQDTQY. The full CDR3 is CASSPTGDQDTQYF.

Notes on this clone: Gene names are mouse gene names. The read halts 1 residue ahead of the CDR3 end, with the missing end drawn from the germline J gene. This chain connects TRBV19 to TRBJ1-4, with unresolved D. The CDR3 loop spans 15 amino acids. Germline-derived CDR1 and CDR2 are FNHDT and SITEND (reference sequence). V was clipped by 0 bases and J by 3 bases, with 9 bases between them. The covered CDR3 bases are TGTGCCAGCAGTATAGAAGGGCCTGCCAACGAAAGATTATTT. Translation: CASSIEGPANERLF. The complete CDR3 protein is CASSIEGPANERLFF. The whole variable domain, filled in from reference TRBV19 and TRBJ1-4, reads GGIITQTPKFLIGQEGQKLTLKCQQNFNHDTMYWYRQDSGKGLRLIYYSITENDLQKGDLSEGYDASREKKSSFSLTVTSAQKNEMAVFLCASSIEGPANERLFFGHGTKLSVL.

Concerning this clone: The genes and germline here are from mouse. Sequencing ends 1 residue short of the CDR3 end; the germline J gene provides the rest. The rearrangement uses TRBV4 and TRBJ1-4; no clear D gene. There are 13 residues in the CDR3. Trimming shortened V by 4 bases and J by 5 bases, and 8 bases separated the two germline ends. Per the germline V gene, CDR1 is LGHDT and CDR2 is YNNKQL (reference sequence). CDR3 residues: CASSSPRNERLFF. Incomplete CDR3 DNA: TGTGCCAGCAGCTCCCCCCGGAACGAAAGATTATTT.

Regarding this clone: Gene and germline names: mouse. CDR3 loop: CASSPGQANTEVFF. Partial CDR3 DNA: TGTGCCAGCAGCCCGGGACAAGCAAACACAGAAGTCTTC. V usage is TRBV4 and J usage is TRBJ1-1, with D possibly TRBD1 on 6 matching bases. Read coverage stops 1 residue before the CDR3 terminus; the germline J gene supplies the remainder. Trimming stripped 5 bases from V and 0 bases from J, with 10 bases between. Germline CDR1 reads LGHDT; CDR2 reads YNNKQL (reference sequence). CDR3 length: 14 residues.

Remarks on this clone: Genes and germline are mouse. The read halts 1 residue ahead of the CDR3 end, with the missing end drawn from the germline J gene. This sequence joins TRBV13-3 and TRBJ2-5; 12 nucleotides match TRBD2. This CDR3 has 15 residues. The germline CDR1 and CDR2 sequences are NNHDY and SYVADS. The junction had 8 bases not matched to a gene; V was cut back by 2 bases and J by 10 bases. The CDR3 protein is CASSDPDWGGAAQYF. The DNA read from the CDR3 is TGTGCCAGCAGTGACCCTGACTGGGGGGGCGCCGCCCAGTAC.

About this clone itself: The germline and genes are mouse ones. CDR3 loop: CGASGQGNTGQLYF. The sequenced CDR3 bases are TGTGGTGCTAGTGGACAGGGGAACACCGGGCAGCTCTAC. The chain links TRBV20 to TRBJ2-2; TRBD1 agrees at 9 bases. Read sequence stops 1 residue before the CDR3 end, and the germline J gene provides the missing end. The CDR3 runs to 14 residues. Germline lookup yields CDR1 GFQATS and CDR2 STVNSAI. The ends lost 3 bases at V and 2 bases at J; junction bases unmatched: 1.

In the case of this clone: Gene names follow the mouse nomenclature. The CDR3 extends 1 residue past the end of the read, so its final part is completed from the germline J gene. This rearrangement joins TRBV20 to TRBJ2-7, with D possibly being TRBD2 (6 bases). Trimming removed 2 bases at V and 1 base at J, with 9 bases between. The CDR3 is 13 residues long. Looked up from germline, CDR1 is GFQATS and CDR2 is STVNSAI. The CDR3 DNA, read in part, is TGTGGTGCTAGGCCGGGACTTTCCTATGAACAGTAC. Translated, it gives CGARPGLSYEQY. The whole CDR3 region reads CGARPGLSYEQYF.

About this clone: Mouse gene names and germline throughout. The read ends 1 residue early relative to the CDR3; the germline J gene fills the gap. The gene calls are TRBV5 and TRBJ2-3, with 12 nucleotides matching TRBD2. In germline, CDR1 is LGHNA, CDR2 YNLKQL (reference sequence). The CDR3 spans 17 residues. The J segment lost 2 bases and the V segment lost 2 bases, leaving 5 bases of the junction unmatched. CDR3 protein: CASSQNGLGGSAETLYF. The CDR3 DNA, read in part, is TGTGCCAGCAGCCAAAATGGACTGGGGGGGTCTGCAGAAACGCTGTAT.

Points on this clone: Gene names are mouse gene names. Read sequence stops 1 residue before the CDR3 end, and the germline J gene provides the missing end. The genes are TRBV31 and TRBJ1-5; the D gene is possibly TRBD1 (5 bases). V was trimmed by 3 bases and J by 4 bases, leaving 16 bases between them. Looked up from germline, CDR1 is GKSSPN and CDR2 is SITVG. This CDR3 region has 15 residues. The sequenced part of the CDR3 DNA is TGTGCCTGGAGAACCTCGGGACTACGGAACCAGGCTCCGCTT. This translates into CAWRTSGLRNQAPL. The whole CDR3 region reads CAWRTSGLRNQAPLF.

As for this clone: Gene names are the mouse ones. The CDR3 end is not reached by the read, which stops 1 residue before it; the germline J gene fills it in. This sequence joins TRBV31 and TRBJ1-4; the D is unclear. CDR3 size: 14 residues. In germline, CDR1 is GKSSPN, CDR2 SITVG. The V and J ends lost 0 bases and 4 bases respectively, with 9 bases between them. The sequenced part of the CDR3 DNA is TGTGCCTGGAGTCTAGTACAAAACAACGAAAGATTATTT. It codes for CAWSLVQNNERLF. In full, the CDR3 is CAWSLVQNNERLFF.

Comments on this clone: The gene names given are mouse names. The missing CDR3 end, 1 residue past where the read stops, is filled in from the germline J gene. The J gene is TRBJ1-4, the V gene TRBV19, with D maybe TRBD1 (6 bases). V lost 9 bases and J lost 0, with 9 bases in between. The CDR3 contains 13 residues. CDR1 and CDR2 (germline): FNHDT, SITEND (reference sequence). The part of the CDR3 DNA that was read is TGTGCCATAGGGACATTTTCCAACGAAAGATTATTT. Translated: CAIGTFSNERLF. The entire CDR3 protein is CAIGTFSNERLFF.

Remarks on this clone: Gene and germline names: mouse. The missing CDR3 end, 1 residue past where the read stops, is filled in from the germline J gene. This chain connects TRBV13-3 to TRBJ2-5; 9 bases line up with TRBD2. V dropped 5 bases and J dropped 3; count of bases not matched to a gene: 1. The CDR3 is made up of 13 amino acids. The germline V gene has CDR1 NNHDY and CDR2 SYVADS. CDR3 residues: CASRTGGQDTQYF. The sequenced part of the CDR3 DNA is TGTGCCAGCAGGACTGGGGGTCAAGACACCCAGTAC.

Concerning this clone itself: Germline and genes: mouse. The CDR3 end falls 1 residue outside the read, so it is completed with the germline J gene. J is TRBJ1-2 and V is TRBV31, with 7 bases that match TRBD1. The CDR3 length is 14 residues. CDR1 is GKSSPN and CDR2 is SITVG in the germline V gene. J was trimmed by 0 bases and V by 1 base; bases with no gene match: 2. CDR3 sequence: CAWSQQGANSDYTF. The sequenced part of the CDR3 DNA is TGTGCCTGGAGTCAGCAGGGGGCAAACTCCGACTACACC.

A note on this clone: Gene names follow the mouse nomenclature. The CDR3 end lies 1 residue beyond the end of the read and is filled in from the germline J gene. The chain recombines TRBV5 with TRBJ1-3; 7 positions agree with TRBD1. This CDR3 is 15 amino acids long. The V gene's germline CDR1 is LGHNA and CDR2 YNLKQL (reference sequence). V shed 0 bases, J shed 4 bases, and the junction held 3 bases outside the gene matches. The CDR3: CASSQDPTGGNTLYF. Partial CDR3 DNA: TGTGCCAGCAGCCAAGACCCGACAGGGGGAAATACGCTCTAT.

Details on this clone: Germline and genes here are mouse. The part of the CDR3 DNA that was read is TGTGCCAGCAGTCGGACAGGGGAACAGTAC. Protein: CASSRTGEQY. Given in full, the CDR3 is CASSRTGEQYF. The chain combines TRBV13-3 with TRBJ2-7; TRBD1 aligns across 8 bases. The sequence runs out 1 residue before the end of the CDR3; the remainder is reconstructed from the germline J gene. Germline trimming cut 4 bases from V and 7 bases from J; bases unmatched to any gene: 1. CDR3 length equals 11 residues. Germline V CDR1 and CDR2: NNHDY, SYVADS.

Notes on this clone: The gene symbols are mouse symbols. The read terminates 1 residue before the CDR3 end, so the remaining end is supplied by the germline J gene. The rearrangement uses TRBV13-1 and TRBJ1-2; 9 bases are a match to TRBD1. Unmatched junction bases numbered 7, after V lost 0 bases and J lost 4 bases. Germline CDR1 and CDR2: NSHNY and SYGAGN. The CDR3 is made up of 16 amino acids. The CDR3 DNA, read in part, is TGTGCCAGCAGTGATGACCCGGGACAGGGTATCTCCGACTACACC. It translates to CASSDDPGQGISDYT. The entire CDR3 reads CASSDDPGQGISDYTF.

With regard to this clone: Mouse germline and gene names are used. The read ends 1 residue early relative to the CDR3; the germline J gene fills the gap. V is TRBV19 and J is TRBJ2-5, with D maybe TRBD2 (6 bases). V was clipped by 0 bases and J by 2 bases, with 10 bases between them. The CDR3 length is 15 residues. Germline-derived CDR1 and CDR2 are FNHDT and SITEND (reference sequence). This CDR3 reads CASSIDGGGQDTQYF. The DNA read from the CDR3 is TGTGCCAGCAGTATAGATGGGGGTGGCCAAGACACCCAGTAC.

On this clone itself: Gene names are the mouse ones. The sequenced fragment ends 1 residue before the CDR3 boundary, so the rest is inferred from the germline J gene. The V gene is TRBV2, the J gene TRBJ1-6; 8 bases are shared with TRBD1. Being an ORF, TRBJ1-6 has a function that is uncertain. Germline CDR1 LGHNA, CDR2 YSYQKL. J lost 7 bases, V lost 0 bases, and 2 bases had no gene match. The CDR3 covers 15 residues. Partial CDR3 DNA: TGTGCCAGCAGCCAAGAGGGACAGGCAAATTCGCCCCTCTAC. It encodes CASSQEGQANSPLY. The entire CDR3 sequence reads CASSQEGQANSPLYF.

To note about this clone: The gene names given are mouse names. CDR3 sequence reads: CAWSPGQGYAEQFF. The covered CDR3 bases are TGTGCCTGGAGTCCGGGACAGGGGTATGCTGAGCAGTTC. V usage is TRBV31 and J usage is TRBJ2-1; 10 bases map to TRBD1. The read gets to within 1 residue of the CDR3 end, and the germline J gene fills in the rest. V shed 1 base and J 4 bases; nucleotides not matched to a gene: 1. The CDR3 spans 14 residues. From germline, CDR1 is GKSSPN and CDR2 SITVG. Full variable domain (outside the CDR3, taken from reference TRBV31 and TRBJ2-1): AQTIHQWPVAEIKAVGSPLSLGCTIKGKSSPNLYWYWQATGGTLQQLFYSITVGQVESVVQLNLSASRPKDDQFILSTEKLLLSHSGFYLCAWSPGQGYAEQFFGPGTRLTVL.